Sequencing of this T cell receptor (beta chain) was carried out in a study of CXCR3-negative and CXCR3-positive naive CD8 T cells. The study, taken as a whole, reports: Relative to CXCR3-negative naive cells, CXCR3-positive naive cells had more hydrophobic TRB CDR3s. Naive subsets displayed similar surface CD5, and TCR strength was inferred from TRB CDR3 properties.

UMI-labeled TRB cDNA libraries were prepared by 5' RACE. Following a re-call of the 5' RACE reads, TCRdb has one entry per CDR3 protein and lacks DNA. This table holds over 150,000 distinct CDR3 sequences. As to this clonotype: The target antigen is unknown.

In germline, CDR1 is MNHEY, CDR2 SVGAGI. The CDR3 is 18 amino acids. The sample comprised naive CXCR3+ CD8+ T cells from blood. Noted subset: CD45RO-CCR7+CD27+CD95- naive CD8+ T cells expressing CXCR3 (TNR3+). V usage is TRBV6-5 and J usage is TRBJ2-1; TCRdb lists TRBD1, though no DNA is available to test this call. The origin of this receptor is a human donor in good health. Some clones in this sample may be carry-over from other donors' samples. CDR3 sequence: CASSYLPTTGTRFIEQFF.